A single sample is the source of the 25 T cell receptor beta chains below, sequenced in a study of cytomegalovirus exposure and HLA in healthy donors. Both 60 Vbeta primers and 13 Jbeta primers went into the PCR. Method: immunoSEQ multiplex PCR; TCRdb's copy keeps in-frame clones and lacks some. The repertoire holds roughly 290,000 clones, with 85% to 90% as singletons. The sample consisted of PBMCs. The receptors come from a woman aged 18-29 years in good health and CMV-seronegative.

The gene calls are TRBV7-2 and TRBJ2-3; D possibly corresponds to TRBD2 (6 bases). Trimming shortened V by 5 bases and J by 6 bases, and 12 bases separated the two germline ends. Germline CDR1 SGHTA, CDR2 FQGNSA. This CDR3 contains 13 residues. The CDR3 sequence is CASSPRDSDTQYF. The CDR3 DNA reads as TGTGCCAGCAGCCCCCGGGACTCCGATACGCAGTATTTT.

The CDR3 here is CASSELGPGGEAFF. CDR3 nucleotide sequence: TGTGCCAGCAGTGAATTGGGTCCGGGTGGTGAAGCTTTCTTT. The chain combines TRBV6-1 with TRBJ1-1; no clear D. V was shortened by 2 bases and J by 7 bases, with 14 bases between the two germline ends. Germline V gene data show CDR1 as MNHNS and CDR2 as SASEGT. The CDR3 has 14 residues.

This chain connects TRBV15 to TRBJ1-1, with D possibly matching TRBD1 (6 bases). The CDR3 spans 14 residues. Germline V gene lookup returns CDR1 LNHNV and CDR2 YYDKDF (reference sequence). Trimming removed 0 bases at V and 1 base at J, with 6 bases between. The CDR3 loop is CATSREQGNTEAFF. The CDR3 DNA sequence: TGTGCCACCAGCAGAGAACAGGGGAACACTGAAGCTTTCTTT.

The chain recombines TRBV19 with TRBJ1-5, with D perhaps matching TRBD1 (6 bases). The V end was cut by 4 bases, the J end by 2 bases, with 21 bases between. This CDR3 comprises 18 residues. CDR1 and CDR2 from the germline V gene are LNHDA and SQIVND (reference sequence). The chain's CDR3 is CASSNILTGIIGNQPQHF. In DNA, the CDR3 is TGTGCCAGTAGTAATATTCTTACAGGGATTATTGGCAATCAGCCCCAGCATTTT.

The genes are TRBV7-8 and TRBJ2-7; maybe TRBD1 (5 bases). Trimming shortened V by 3 bases and J by 1 base, and 13 bases separated the two germline ends. Germline-derived CDR1 and CDR2 are SGHVS and FQNEAQ. The CDR3 is 15 residues long. Written as DNA, the CDR3 is TGTGCCAGCAGCTTCATCAGGGATGGATCCTACGAGCAGTACTTC. Its protein product is CASSFIRDGSYEQYF. The full variable domain, in which reference TRBV7-8 and TRBJ2-7 provide the parts outside the CDR3, is GAGVSQSPRYKVAKRGQDVALRCDPISGHVSLFWYQQALGQGPEFLTYFQNEAQLDKSGLPSDRFFAERPEGSVSTLKIQRTQQEDSAVYLCASSFIRDGSYEQYFGPGTRLTVT.

A single count supports this clone. The V call is TRBV12-1, the J call TRBJ1-2; whether TRBD1, the table's D call, matches the DNA was not checked. TRBV12-1 is listed as a pseudogene. CDR3 length equals 13 residues. The chain's CDR3 is CASTVPQGCGYTF. CDR3 sequence (DNA): TGTGCCAGCACGGTCCCCCAGGGGTGTGGCTACACCTTC.

This sequence joins TRBV9 and TRBJ2-7; D may be TRBD2 (5 bases). Germline CDR1 is SGDLS and CDR2 is YYNGEE. The CDR3 extends over 15 amino acids. With 4 bases removed from V and 5 bases from J, the gap between germline ends came to 19 bases. The CDR3 region has the DNA TGTGCCAGCAGCCCCCGAGGGCAGGCGGCACACGAGCAGTACTTC. This sequence encodes CASSPRGQAAHEQYF.

The J gene is TRBJ2-3, the V gene TRBV5-4; 8 bases are a match to TRBD2. From germline, CDR1 is SGHNT and CDR2 YYREEE (reference sequence). CDR3 length: 15 amino acids. V lost 2 bases to trimming and J lost 0 bases; unmatched junction nucleotides: 2. CDR3 region: CASSFGLASTDTQYF. The CDR3 coding sequence is TGTGCCAGCAGCTTTGGACTAGCTAGCACAGATACGCAGTATTTT.

This chain connects TRBV19 to TRBJ1-5, with TRBD1 as a possible D gene (5 bases). Germline CDR1 reads LNHDA; CDR2 reads SQIVND (reference sequence). V was pared by 4 bases and J by 6 bases, with 16 bases between. The CDR3 loop spans 15 amino acids. The CDR3 is CASSKKTDRGQPQHF. CDR3 DNA: TGTGCCAGTAGTAAAAAGACAGATCGTGGTCAGCCCCAGCATTTT.

The gene calls are TRBV2 and TRBJ2-1, with 7 bases fitting TRBD2. CDR1 and CDR2 (germline): SNHLY, FYNNEI. The V segment lost 2 bases and the J segment 16 bases; nucleotides outside the gene matches: 14. The CDR3 extends over 14 amino acids. CDR3 in amino acids: CASSERNSPGLKFF. For the CDR3, the DNA is TGTGCCAGCAGTGAACGCAACAGTCCGGGACTAAAATTCTTC.

Concerning this clone itself: The identical CDR3 is also encoded by other nucleotide sequences in the sample. The chain uses TRBV15 and TRBJ2-5, with a possible D match to TRBD1 (7 bases). Trimming left V 7 bases short and J 5 bases short, with 11 bases between. The germline CDR1 and CDR2 sequences are LNHNV and YYDKDF (reference sequence). The CDR3 covers 12 residues. The CDR3: CATNSGGETQYF. The CDR3 nucleotides are TGTGCCACCAATTCAGGGGGGGAGACCCAGTACTTC.

This chain connects TRBV7-9 to TRBJ1-5; D not resolved. Between the trimmed V and J ends, which lost 5 bases and 7 bases, there was a span of 9 bases. The CDR3 covers 12 residues. Looked up from germline, CDR1 is SEHNR and CDR2 is FQNEAQ (reference sequence). The CDR3 sequence: CASSPGGQPQHF. The DNA for the CDR3 is TGTGCCAGCAGCCCCGGCGGGCAGCCCCAGCATTTT. The full variable domain, with the rest looked up from reference TRBV7-9 and TRBJ1-5, is DTGVSQNPRHKITKRGQNVTFRCDPISEHNRLYWYRQTLGQGPEFLTYFQNEAQLEKSRLLSDRFSAERPKGSFSTLEIQRTEQGDSAMYLCASSPGGQPQHFGDGTRLSIL.

This clone showed up just once. The chain recombines TRBV6-6 with TRBJ2-5; D possibly corresponds to TRBD1 (5 bases). The germline V gene has CDR1 MNHNY and CDR2 SVGAGI (reference sequence). The CDR3 is made up of 16 amino acids. V was shortened by 1 base and J by 3 bases, with 15 bases between the two germline ends. In DNA form, the CDR3 reads TGTGCCAGCAGTTACTACTTTGCAGGGAAGGAAGAGACCCAGTACTTC. Translating it yields CASSYYFAGKEETQYF.

V gene TRBV19 combines with J gene TRBJ1-2; 10 bases map to TRBD1. The CDR3 loop spans 15 amino acids. Trimming removed 5 bases from V and 4 bases from J; junction bases left unmatched: 7. Germline CDR1 LNHDA, CDR2 SQIVND (reference sequence). The DNA of the CDR3 is TGTGCCAGTAGTCCCTGGGACAGGGGCCCCTATGGCTACACCTTC. Its protein product is CASSPWDRGPYGYTF.

Worth noting for this clone: Germline and junction disagree at one end, which may indicate a read error. The rearrangement uses TRBV7-9 and TRBJ1-5; 7 nucleotides match TRBD1. The germline V gene has CDR1 SEHNR and CDR2 FQNEAQ (reference sequence). This CDR3 has 14 amino acids. DNA for the CDR3: TGTTCCAGCAGCCGGGGACAGCCTAATCAGCCCCAGCATTTT. This sequence encodes CSSSRGQPNQPQHF.

The chain carries TRBV27 and TRBJ1-2; the D gene is possibly TRBD1 (5 bases). Trimming took off 1 base at V and 5 bases at J, with 11 bases between the two ends. CDR3 size: 14 residues. Germline CDR1 MNHEY, CDR2 SMNVEV (reference sequence). This chain's CDR3 is CASSLWGSGYGYTF. The CDR3 nucleotides are TGTGCCAGCAGTTTATGGGGCAGCGGGTATGGCTACACCTTC.

V and J are TRBV7-2 and TRBJ2-7; unclear D gene. Germline-derived CDR1 and CDR2 are SGHTA and FQGNSA. The CDR3 covers 14 residues. Trimming shortened V by 2 bases and J by 1 base, and 9 bases separated the two germline ends. CDR3 protein: CASSLFGQSYEQYF. In nucleotides, the CDR3 is TGTGCCAGCAGCTTATTTGGGCAATCCTACGAGCAGTACTTC. Together with reference TRBV7-2 and TRBJ2-7, the CDR3 gives the full variable domain: GAGVSQSPSNKVTEKGKDVELRCDPISGHTALYWYRQSLGQGLEFLIYFQGNSAPDKSGLPSDRFSAERTGGSVSTLTIQRTQQEDSAVYLCASSLFGQSYEQYFGPGTRLTVT.

Only one count was recorded for this clone. CDR3 loop: CASSGTSGGHEQYF. In DNA form, the CDR3 reads TGTGCCAGCAGTGGGACCTCGGGGGGGCACGAGCAGTACTTC. The chain recombines TRBV11-3 with TRBJ2-7, with 8 bases fitting TRBD2. The CDR3 is made up of 14 amino acids. The germline gives CDR1 SGHNT, CDR2 YENEEA. V lost 6 bases to trimming and J lost 5 bases; unmatched junction nucleotides: 9.

The gene calls are TRBV5-6 and TRBJ1-4; D uncertain. The CDR3 is made up of 17 amino acids. The V gene lost 5 bases and the J gene lost 0 bases, with 17 bases spanning the gap. Germline CDR1 and CDR2: SGHDT and YYEEEE. CDR3 sequence: CASSGRDFTATNEKLFF. Here the CDR3 DNA reads TGTGCCAGCAGTGGCCGGGATTTTACTGCAACTAATGAAAAACTGTTTTTT.

The rearrangement joins TRBV5-8 to TRBJ2-4; 9 nucleotides align to TRBD1. CDR3 length: 15 residues. The V and J ends lost 4 bases and 6 bases, in that order; junction bases with no gene match: 8. The V gene's germline CDR1 is SGHTS and CDR2 YDEGEE. CDR3: CASSDGTGTVNIQYF. DNA of the CDR3: TGTGCCAGCAGCGACGGGACAGGGACGGTAAACATTCAGTACTTC.

The CDR3 nucleotides are TGTGCCAGCAGCTCTGGACTAGGGGGAGAGACCCAGTACTTC. This encodes CASSSGLGGETQYF. The chain links TRBV11-2 to TRBJ2-5; TRBD2 might be the D (7 bases). The CDR3 runs to 14 residues. Germline V gene sequence: CDR1 SGHAT, CDR2 FQNNGV. Trimming pared 4 bases from V and 4 bases from J, leaving 13 bases between.

CDR3 amino acids: CASRTGADTQYF. CDR3 nucleotides: TGTGCCAGCAGGACAGGGGCAGATACGCAGTATTTT. This chain joins TRBV27 and TRBJ2-3; 8 bases match TRBD1. V was clipped by 6 bases and J by 4 bases; unmatched bases: 0. CDR3 length equals 12 residues. Germline V gene sequence: CDR1 MNHEY, CDR2 SMNVEV (reference sequence).

This chain joins TRBV7-9 and TRBJ1-2; TRBD1 aligns across 7 bases. The CDR3 covers 14 residues. The germline V gene encodes CDR1 SEHNR and CDR2 FQNEAQ (reference sequence). V trimming: 5 bases; J trimming: 8 bases; junction bases outside the gene matches: 11. CDR3 in amino acids: CASSLGTGVLGYTF. The CDR3 region has the DNA TGTGCCAGCAGCCTTGGTACAGGGGTTTTGGGCTACACCTTC.

This rearrangement joins TRBV5-1 to TRBJ1-4, with no clear D. This CDR3 spans 16 amino acids. Trimming stripped 0 bases from V and 0 bases from J, with 9 bases between. CDR1 and CDR2 from the germline V gene are SGHRS and YFSETQ. The CDR3 bases are TGCGCCAGCAGCTTGGGGGAGGGAACAACTAATGAAAAACTGTTTTTT. Its protein is CASSLGEGTTNEKLFF.

The chain recombines TRBV4-1 with TRBJ1-4; D is possibly TRBD1 (6 bases). Trimming pared 1 base from V and 5 bases from J, leaving 20 bases between. Germline V gives CDR1 MGHRA, CDR2 YSYEKL. The CDR3 covers 18 residues. In DNA form, the CDR3 reads TGCGCCAGCAGCCAAGGACGGGGGGCCAAGGTGGAAAATGAAAAACTGTTTTTT. Residues: CASSQGRGAKVENEKLFF.